This entry concerns a single T cell receptor beta chain. The antigen remains undetermined. Profiled with immunoSEQ multiplex PCR; TCRdb holds only in-frame clones, not every one. The sample has about 100,000 clones, around 87% seen once. This sample was included in a study of T cell responses to AZD1222 COVID-19 vaccine. Regarding the study as a whole: Following two doses of AZD1222, Spike-specific TCR breadth and depth rose.

CDR1 SGHTA and CDR2 FQGTGA come from the germline V gene. J was trimmed by 4 bases and V by 4 bases; bases with no gene match: 2. There are 13 residues in the CDR3. This TCR was sampled from an adult in good health. The input for sequencing was peripheral blood, taken on day 0 of MenACWY control vaccination. The chain joins TRBV7-3 to TRBJ2-7, with 9 bases matching TRBD2. The CDR3, as DNA: TGTGCCAGCAGCTCTAGCGGGGAGTACGAGCAGTACTTC. Its translation is CASSSSGEYEQYF.